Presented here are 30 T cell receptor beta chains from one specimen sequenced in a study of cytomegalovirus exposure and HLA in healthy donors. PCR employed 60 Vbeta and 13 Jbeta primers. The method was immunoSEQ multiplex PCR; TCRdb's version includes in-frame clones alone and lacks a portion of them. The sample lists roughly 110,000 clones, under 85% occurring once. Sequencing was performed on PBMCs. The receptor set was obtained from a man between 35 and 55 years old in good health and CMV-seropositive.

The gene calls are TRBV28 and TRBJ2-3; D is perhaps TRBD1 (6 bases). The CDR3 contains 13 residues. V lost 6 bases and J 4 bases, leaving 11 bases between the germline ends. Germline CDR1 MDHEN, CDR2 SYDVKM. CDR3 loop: CASRVGGSDTQYF. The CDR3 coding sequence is TGTGCCAGCAGAGTAGGGGGATCAGATACGCAGTATTTT. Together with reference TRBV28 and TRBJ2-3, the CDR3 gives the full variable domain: DVKVTQSSRYLVKRTGEKVFLECVQDMDHENMFWYRQDPGLGLRLIYFSYDVKMKEKGDIPEGYSVSREKKERFSLILESASTNQTSMYLCASRVGGSDTQYFGPGTRLTVL.

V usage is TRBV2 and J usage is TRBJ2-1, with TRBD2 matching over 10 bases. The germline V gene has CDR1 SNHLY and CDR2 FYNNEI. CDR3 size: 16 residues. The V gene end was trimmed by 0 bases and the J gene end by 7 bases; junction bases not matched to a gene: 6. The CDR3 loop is CASSEALSGGDNEQFF. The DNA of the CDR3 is TGTGCCAGCAGTGAAGCGCTGAGCGGGGGGGATAATGAGCAGTTCTTC.

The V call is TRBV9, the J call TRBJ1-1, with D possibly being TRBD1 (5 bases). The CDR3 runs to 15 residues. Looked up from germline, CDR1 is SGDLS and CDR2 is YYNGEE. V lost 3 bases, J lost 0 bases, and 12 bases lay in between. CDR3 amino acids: CASSGGRGMNTEAFF. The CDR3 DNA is TGTGCCAGCAGCGGAGGACGGGGGATGAACACTGAAGCTTTCTTT.

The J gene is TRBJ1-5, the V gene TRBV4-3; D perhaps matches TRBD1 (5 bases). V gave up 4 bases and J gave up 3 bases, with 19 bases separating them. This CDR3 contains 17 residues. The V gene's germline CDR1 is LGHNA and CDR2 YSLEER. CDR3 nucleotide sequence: TGCGCCAGCAGCCCCATACGGGGCGGGGCGAACAATCAGCCCCAGCATTTT. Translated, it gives CASSPIRGGANNQPQHF.

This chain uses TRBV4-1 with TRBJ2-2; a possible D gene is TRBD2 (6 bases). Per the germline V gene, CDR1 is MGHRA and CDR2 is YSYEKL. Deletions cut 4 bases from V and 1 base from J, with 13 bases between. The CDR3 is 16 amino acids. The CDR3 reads CASSRGGQRNTGELFF. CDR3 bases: TGCGCCAGCAGCCGCGGAGGGCAGCGGAACACCGGGGAGCTGTTTTTT.

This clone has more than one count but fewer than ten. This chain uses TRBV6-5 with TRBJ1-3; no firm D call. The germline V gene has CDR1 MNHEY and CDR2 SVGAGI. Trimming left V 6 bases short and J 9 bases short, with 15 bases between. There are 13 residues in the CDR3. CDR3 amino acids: CASSPRVFVTIYF. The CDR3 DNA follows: TGTGCCAGCAGCCCGCGGGTTTTCGTCACCATATATTTT.

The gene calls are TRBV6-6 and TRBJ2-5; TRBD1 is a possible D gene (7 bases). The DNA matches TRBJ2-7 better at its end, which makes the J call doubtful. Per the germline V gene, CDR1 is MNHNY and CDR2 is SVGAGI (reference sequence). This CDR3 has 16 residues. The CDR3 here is CASSYGGGRSSYEQYF. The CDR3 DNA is TGTGCCAGCAGTTACGGAGGGGGCCGAAGCTCCTACGAGCAGTACTTC.

The CDR3 coding sequence is TGTGCCAGCAGTTTTATTCGACAGGGATTTAGTTCACCCCTCCACTTT. This sequence encodes CASSFIRQGFSSPLHF. This chain uses TRBV2 with TRBJ1-6; the match to TRBD1 covers 7 bases. The CDR3 totals 16 residues. CDR1 and CDR2 (germline): SNHLY, FYNNEI. V trimming: 5 bases; J trimming: 9 bases; junction bases outside the gene matches: 13. The complete variable domain, with remaining parts taken from reference TRBV2 and TRBJ1-6, reads EPEVTQTPSHQVTQMGQEVILRCVPISNHLYFYWYRQILGQKVEFLVSFYNNEISEKSEIFDDQFSVERPDGSNFTLKIRSTKLEDSAMYFCASSFIRQGFSSPLHFGNGTRLTVT.

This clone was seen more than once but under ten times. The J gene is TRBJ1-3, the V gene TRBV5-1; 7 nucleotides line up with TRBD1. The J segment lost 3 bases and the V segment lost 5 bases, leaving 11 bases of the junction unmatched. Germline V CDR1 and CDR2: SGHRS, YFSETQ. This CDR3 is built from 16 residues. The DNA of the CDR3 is TGCGCCAGCAGTTTAGCCGGGACAGCCCTTGGAAACACCATATATTTT. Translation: CASSLAGTALGNTIYF.

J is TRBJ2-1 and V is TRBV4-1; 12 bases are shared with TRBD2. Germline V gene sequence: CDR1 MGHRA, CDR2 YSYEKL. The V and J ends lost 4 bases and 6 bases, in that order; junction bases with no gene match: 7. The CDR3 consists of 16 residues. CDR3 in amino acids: CASSPSSSGGANEQFF. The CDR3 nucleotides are TGCGCCAGCAGCCCCTCTTCTAGCGGGGGGGCCAATGAGCAGTTCTTC.

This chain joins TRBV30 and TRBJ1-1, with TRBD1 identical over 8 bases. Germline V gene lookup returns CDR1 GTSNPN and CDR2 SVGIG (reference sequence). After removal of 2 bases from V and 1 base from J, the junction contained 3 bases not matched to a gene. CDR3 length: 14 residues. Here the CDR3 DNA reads TGTGCCTGGAGTCTCGGGACAGGGAACACTGAAGCTTTCTTT. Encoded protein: CAWSLGTGNTEAFF.

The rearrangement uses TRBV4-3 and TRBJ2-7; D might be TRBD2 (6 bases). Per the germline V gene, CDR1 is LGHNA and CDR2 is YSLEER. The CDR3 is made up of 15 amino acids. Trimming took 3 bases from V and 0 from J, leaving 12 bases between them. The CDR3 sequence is CASSQSGTGSYEQYF. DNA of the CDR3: TGCGCCAGCAGCCAGTCCGGGACTGGCTCCTACGAGCAGTACTTC.

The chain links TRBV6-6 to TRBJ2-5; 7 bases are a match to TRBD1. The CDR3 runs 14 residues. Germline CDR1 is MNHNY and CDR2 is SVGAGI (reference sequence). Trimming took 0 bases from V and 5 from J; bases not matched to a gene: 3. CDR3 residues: CASSYSTGTETQYF. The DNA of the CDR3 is TGTGCCAGCAGTTACTCGACAGGGACGGAGACCCAGTACTTC.

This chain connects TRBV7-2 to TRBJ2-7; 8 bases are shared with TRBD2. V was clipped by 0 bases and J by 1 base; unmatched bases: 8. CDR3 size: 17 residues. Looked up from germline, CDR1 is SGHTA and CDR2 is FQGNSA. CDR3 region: CASSLAGGSGVSYEQYF. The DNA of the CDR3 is TGTGCCAGCAGCTTAGCTGGGGGTAGCGGGGTTTCCTACGAGCAGTACTTC. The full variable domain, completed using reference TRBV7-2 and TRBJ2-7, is GAGVSQSPSNKVTEKGKDVELRCDPISGHTALYWYRQSLGQGLEFLIYFQGNSAPDKSGLPSDRFSAERTGGSVSTLTIQRTQQEDSAVYLCASSLAGGSGVSYEQYFGPGTRLTVT.

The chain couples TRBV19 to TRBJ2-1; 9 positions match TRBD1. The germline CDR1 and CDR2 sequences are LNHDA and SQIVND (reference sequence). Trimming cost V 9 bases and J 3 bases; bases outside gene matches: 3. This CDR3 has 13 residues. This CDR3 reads CASGQGNYNEQFF. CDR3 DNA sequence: TGTGCCAGCGGACAGGGGAACTACAATGAGCAGTTCTTC.

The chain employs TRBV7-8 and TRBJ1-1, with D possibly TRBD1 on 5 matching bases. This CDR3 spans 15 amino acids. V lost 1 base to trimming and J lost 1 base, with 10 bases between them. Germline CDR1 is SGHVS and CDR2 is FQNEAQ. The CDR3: CASSLGWGGNTEAFF. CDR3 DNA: TGTGCCAGCAGCTTAGGGTGGGGCGGGAACACTGAAGCTTTCTTT.

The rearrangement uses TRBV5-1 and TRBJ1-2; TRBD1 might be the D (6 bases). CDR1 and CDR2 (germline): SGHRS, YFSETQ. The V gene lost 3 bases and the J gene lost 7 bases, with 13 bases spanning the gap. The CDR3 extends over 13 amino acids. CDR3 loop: CASSWGRAGGYTF. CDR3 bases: TGCGCCAGCAGCTGGGGGCGGGCCGGTGGCTACACCTTC.

CDR3 nucleotide sequence: TGTGCCTGGAATGGAGGGCTTGATTCACCCCTCCACTTT. It translates to CAWNGGLDSPLHF. The chain joins TRBV30 to TRBJ1-6, with no clear D. The CDR3 totals 13 residues. In germline, CDR1 is GTSNPN, CDR2 SVGIG (reference sequence). Trimming removed 4 bases at V and 8 bases at J, with 12 bases between.

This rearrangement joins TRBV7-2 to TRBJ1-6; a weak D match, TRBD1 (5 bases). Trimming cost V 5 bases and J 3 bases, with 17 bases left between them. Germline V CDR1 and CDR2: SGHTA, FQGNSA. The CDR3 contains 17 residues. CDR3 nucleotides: TGTGCCAGCAGCGCAACAGGTCCGGGCTTCTATAATTCACCCCTCCACTTT. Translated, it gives CASSATGPGFYNSPLHF.

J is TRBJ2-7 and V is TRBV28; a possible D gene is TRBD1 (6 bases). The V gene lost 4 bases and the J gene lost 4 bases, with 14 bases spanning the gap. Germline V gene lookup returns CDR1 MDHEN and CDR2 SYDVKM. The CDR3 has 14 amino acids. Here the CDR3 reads CASSSAGATYEQYF. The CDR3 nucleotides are TGTGCCAGCAGTTCGGCAGGGGCAACGTACGAGCAGTACTTC.

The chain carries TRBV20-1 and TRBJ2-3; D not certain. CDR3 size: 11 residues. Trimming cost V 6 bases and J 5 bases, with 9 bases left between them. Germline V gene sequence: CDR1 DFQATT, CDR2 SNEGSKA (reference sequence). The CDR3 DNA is TGCAGTGCCCCACATGGAGATACGCAGTATTTT. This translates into CSAPHGDTQYF.

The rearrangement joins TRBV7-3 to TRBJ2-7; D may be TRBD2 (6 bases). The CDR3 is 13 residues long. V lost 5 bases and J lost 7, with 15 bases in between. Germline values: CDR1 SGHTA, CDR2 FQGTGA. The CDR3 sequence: CASSVKEGREQYF. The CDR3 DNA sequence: TGTGCCAGCAGCGTCAAGGAGGGGAGAGAGCAGTACTTC.

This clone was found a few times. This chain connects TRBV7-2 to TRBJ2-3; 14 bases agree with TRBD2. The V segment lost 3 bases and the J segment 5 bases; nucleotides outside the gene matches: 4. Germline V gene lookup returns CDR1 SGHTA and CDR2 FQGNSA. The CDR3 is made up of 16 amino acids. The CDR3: CASSLGLAGAGDTQYF. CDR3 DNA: TGTGCCAGCAGCTTGGGACTAGCGGGGGCGGGAGATACGCAGTATTTT.

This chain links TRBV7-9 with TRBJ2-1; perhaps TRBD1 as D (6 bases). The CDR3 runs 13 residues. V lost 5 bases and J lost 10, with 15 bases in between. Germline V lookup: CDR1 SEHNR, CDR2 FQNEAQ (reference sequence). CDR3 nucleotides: TGTGCCAGCAGCCACCGGGACAAGGGGGAGCAGTTCTTC. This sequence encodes CASSHRDKGEQFF.

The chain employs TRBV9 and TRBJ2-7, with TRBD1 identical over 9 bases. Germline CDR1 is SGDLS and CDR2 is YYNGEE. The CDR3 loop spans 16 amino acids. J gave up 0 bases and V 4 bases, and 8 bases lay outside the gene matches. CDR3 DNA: TGTGCCAGCAGCTTAAGACAGGGGGTCAGCTCCTACGAGCAGTACTTC. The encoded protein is CASSLRQGVSSYEQYF.

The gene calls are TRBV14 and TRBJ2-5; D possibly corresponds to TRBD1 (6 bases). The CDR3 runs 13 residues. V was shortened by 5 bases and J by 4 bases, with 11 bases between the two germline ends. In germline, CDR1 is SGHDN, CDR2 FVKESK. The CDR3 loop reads CASSGGLGETQYF. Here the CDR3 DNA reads TGTGCCAGCAGCGGGGGCCTTGGAGAGACCCAGTACTTC. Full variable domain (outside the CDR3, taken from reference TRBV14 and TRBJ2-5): EAGVTQFPSHSVIEKGQTVTLRCDPISGHDNLYWYRRVMGKEIKFLLHFVKESKQDESGMPNNRFLAERTGGTYSTLKVQPAELEDSGVYFCASSGGLGETQYFGPGTRLLVL.

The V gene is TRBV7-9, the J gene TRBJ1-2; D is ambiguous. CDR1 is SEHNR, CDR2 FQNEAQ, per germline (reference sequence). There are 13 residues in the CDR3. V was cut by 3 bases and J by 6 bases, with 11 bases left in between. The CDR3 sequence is CASSLGIKDGYTF. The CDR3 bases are TGTGCCAGCAGCTTGGGCATCAAGGATGGCTACACCTTC.

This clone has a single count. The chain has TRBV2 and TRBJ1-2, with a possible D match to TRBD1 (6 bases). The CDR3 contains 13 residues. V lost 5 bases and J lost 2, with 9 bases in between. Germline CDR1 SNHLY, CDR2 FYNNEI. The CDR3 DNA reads TGTGCCAGCAGTCTGGACAGAAACTATGGCTACACCTTC. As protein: CASSLDRNYGYTF.

The CDR3: CASSLERGGYGYTF. CDR3 sequence (DNA): TGTGCCAGCAGCTTAGAGAGGGGGGGGTATGGCTACACCTTC. The genes are TRBV11-2 and TRBJ1-2; D possibly corresponds to TRBD1 (6 bases). The germline V gene encodes CDR1 SGHAT and CDR2 FQNNGV. The CDR3 has 14 residues. V gave up 0 bases and J gave up 5 bases, with 10 bases separating them.

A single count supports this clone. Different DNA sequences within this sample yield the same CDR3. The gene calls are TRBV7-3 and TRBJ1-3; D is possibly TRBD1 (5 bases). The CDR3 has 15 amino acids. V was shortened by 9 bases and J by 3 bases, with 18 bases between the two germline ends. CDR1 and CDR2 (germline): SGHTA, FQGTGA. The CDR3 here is CASSQAGYDGNTIYF. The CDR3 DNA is TGTGCCAGTAGCCAAGCAGGGTATGATGGAAACACCATATATTTT.